This entry lists 11 T cell receptor beta chains sequenced from one sample in a study of CD8 T cells in Susac syndrome. RNA, at about 0.5 to 1 ug, was reverse transcribed with random hexamers. TCRdb reprocessed the immunoSEQ multiplex PCR reads with MiXCR, giving one entry per CDR3 protein. The sample includes some 150,000 distinct CDR3 sequences, roughly 96% seen only once; the top ten take under 0.15%. The sample taken for sequencing was CD8+ T cells from PBMCs. These receptors originate from a human donor with multiple sclerosis.

The chain employs TRBV30 and TRBJ2-3, with 9 bases matching TRBD2. CDR1 is GTSNPN and CDR2 is SVGIG in the germline V gene (reference sequence). The CDR3 is 14 residues long. Trimming at V came to 4 bases and at J to 6 bases, leaving 8 bases not matched to a gene. The CDR3 DNA follows: TGTGCCTGGACTTATGGCGGGGGGGCGGATACGCAGTATTTT. The encoded protein is CAWTYGGGADTQYF.

This clonotype showed up just once. The chain employs TRBV28 and TRBJ1-2; D not certain. The CDR3 is 15 residues long. CDR1 MDHEN and CDR2 SYDVKM come from the germline V gene. Trimming stripped 5 bases from V and 6 bases from J, with 19 bases between. The CDR3 protein is CASSPTLALLDGYTF. DNA for the CDR3: TGTGCCAGCAGTCCCACCTTGGCACTTTTGGATGGCTACACCTTC.

The J gene is TRBJ2-3, the V gene TRBV9; D may be TRBD2 (7 bases). Deletions cut 7 bases from V and 2 bases from J, with 11 bases between. The germline gives CDR1 SGDLS, CDR2 YYNGEE. CDR3 length: 13 residues. CDR3 loop: CASRGASTDTQYF. The DNA for the CDR3 is TGTGCCAGCCGGGGGGCCTCCACAGATACGCAGTATTTT.

J is TRBJ2-1 and V is TRBV9, with D unclear. Germline assignment: CDR1 SGDLS and CDR2 YYNGEE. Trimming took off 2 bases at V and 5 bases at J, with 8 bases between the two ends. The CDR3 is 13 residues long. CDR3: CASSVGFHNEQFF. Here the CDR3 DNA reads TGTGCCAGCAGCGTGGGCTTCCACAATGAGCAGTTCTTC. The full variable domain, in which reference TRBV9 and TRBJ2-1 provide the parts outside the CDR3, is DSGVTQTPKHLITATGQRVTLRCSPRSGDLSVYWYQQSLDQGLQFLIQYYNGEERAKGNILERFSAQQFPDLHSELNLSSLELGDSALYFCASSVGFHNEQFFGPGTRLTVL.

The rearrangement joins TRBV14 to TRBJ1-2; D gene ambiguous. V lost 0 bases, J lost 5 bases, and 7 bases lay in between. This CDR3 contains 13 residues. Germline CDR1 SGHDN, CDR2 FVKESK. The CDR3 DNA sequence: TGTGCCAGCAGCCAAGAAGAGGATTATGGCTACACCTTC. The encoded protein is CASSQEEDYGYTF.

The chain is built from TRBV27 and TRBJ1-1; TRBD1 might be the D (5 bases). The length of the CDR3 is 16 residues. V lost 3 bases and J 0 bases, leaving 14 bases between the germline ends. CDR1 MNHEY and CDR2 SMNVEV come from the germline V gene (reference sequence). The CDR3 DNA is TGTGCCAGCAGTTTCTTACAGGAGAATGTGAACACTGAAGCTTTCTTT. Translating it yields CASSFLQENVNTEAFF.

The chain carries TRBV6-1 and TRBJ2-1; 10 bases are shared with TRBD2. The length of the CDR3 is 17 residues. Germline V gene data show CDR1 as MNHNS and CDR2 as SASEGT. With 6 bases clipped from V and 3 bases from J, the junction kept 11 bases outside the gene matches. The CDR3 coding sequence is TGTGCCAGCAGGGAATCTAGCGGGGGCCCAAACTACAATGAGCAGTTCTTC. Residues: CASRESSGGPNYNEQFF.

The CDR3: CASSLDGPPGNQPQHF. In nucleotides, the CDR3 is TGTGCCAGCAGTTTAGATGGACCACCCGGTAATCAGCCCCAGCATTTT. The genes are TRBV12-3 or TRBV12-4 and TRBJ1-5; D remains ambiguous. V lost 1 base, J lost 4 bases, and 14 bases lay in between. The CDR3 is 16 amino acids.

The chain employs TRBV30 and TRBJ2-7; 7 bases are a match to TRBD2. In germline, CDR1 is GTSNPN, CDR2 SVGIG (reference sequence). The CDR3 length is 12 residues. V was clipped by 2 bases and J by 7 bases; unmatched bases: 5. The chain's CDR3 is CAWSPGGWEQYF. DNA for the CDR3: TGTGCCTGGAGTCCCGGGGGGTGGGAGCAGTACTTC.

The chain combines TRBV9 with TRBJ1-1, with 8 nucleotides matching TRBD1. V shed 4 bases and J 5 bases; nucleotides not matched to a gene: 7. The CDR3 consists of 14 residues. Germline V CDR1 and CDR2: SGDLS, YYNGEE. Here the CDR3 DNA reads TGTGCCAGCAGCCCAGGGGGCGCGGGGACTGAAGCTTTCTTT. It encodes CASSPGGAGTEAFF.

The chain carries TRBV6-5 and TRBJ1-6; TRBD1 matches at 8 bases. CDR1 and CDR2 from the germline V gene are MNHEY and SVGAGI. The CDR3 runs 14 residues. After removal of 6 bases from V and 8 bases from J, the junction contained 6 bases not matched to a gene. The CDR3 region is CASRTGTGDSPLHF. In nucleotides, the CDR3 is TGTGCCAGCAGGACCGGGACAGGCGATTCACCCCTCCACTTT.